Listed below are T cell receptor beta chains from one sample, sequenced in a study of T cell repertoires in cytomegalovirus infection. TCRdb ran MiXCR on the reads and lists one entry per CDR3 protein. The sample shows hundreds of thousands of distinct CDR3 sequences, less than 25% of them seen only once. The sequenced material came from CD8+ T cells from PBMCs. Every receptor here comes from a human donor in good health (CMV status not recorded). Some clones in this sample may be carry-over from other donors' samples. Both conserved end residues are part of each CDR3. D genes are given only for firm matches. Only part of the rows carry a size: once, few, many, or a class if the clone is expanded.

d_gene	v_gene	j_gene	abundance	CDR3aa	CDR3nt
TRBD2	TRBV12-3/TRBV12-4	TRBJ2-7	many	CASSLGLANYEQYF	TGTGCCAGCAGTTTAGGACTAGCGAACTACGAGCAGTACTTC
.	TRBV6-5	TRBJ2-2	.	CASSYSEGWVAGELFF	TGTGCCAGCAGTTACTCGGAAGGGTGGGTTGCCGGGGAGCTGTTTTTT
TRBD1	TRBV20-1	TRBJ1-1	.	CSARTGAEAFF	TGCAGTGCCAGGACAGGGGCAGAAGCTTTCTTT
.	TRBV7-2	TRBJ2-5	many	CASSRRDIDGETQYF	TGTGCCAGCAGCCGTCGGGACATAGACGGAGAGACCCAGTACTTC
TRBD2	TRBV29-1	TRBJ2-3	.	CSVGLAGALPFTDTQYF	TGCAGCGTTGGCCTAGCGGGGGCCCTACCTTTCACAGATACGCAGTATTTT
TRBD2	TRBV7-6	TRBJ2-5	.	CASSPLAGGGETQYF	TGTGCCAGCAGCCCACTAGCGGGGGGAGGAGAGACCCAGTACTTC
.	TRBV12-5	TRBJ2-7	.	CASGLSNQVYSYEQYF	TGTGCTAGTGGTTTGTCAAATCAGGTTTACTCCTACGAGCAGTACTTC
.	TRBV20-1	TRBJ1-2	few	CSAREADLSNYGYTF	TGCAGTGCTAGAGAGGCAGACTTATCTAACTATGGCTACACCTTC
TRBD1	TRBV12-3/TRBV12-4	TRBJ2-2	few	CASNGMAGTGRTGELFF	TGTGCCAGCAATGGGATGGCCGGGACAGGAAGGACCGGGGAGCTGTTTTTT
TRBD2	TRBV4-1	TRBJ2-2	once	CASSHPAGGIVTGELFF	TGCGCCAGCAGCCACCCGGCGGGGGGGATCGTCACCGGGGAGCTGTTTTTT
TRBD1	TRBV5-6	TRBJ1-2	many	CASSTDRGRIYGYTF	TGTGCCAGCAGTACGGACAGGGGGCGCATCTATGGCTACACCTTC
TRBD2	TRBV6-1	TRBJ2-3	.	CASPGRGATDTQYF	TGTGCCAGCCCAGGGCGGGGGGCCACAGATACGCAGTATTTT
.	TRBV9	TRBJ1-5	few	CASSVGGSLNQPQHF	TGTGCCAGCAGCGTAGGAGGGTCTTTGAATCAGCCCCAGCATTTT
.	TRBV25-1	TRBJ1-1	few	CASMPELNTEAFF	TGTGCCAGCATGCCAGAGTTGAACACTGAAGCTTTCTTT
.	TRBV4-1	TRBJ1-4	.	CASSHPWDSSNEKLSF	TGCGCCAGCAGCCACCCCTGGGACTCCTCGAATGAAAAACTGTCTTTT
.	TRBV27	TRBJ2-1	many	CASSPPRVARHEQFF	TGTGCCAGCAGTCCCCCCCGGGTGGCTAGGCATGAGCAGTTCTTC
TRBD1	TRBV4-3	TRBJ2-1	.	CASSQVLPETGDNNEQFF	TGCGCCAGCAGCCAAGTTCTGCCTGAGACAGGGGATAACAATGAGCAGTTCTTC
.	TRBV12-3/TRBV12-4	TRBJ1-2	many	CASSWTTANYGYTF	TGTGCCAGCAGTTGGACAACTGCTAACTATGGCTACACCTTC
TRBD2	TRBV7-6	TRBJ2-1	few	CASSSTMGLIYNEQFF	TGTGCCAGCAGCTCAACCATGGGACTAATCTACAATGAGCAGTTCTTC
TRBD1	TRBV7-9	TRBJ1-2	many	CASSRQGDNGYTF	TGTGCCAGCAGCCGACAGGGAGACAATGGCTACACCTTC
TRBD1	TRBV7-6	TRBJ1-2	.	CASSLGTGDYSYTF	TGTGCCAGCAGCTTAGGGACAGGCGACTATAGCTACACCTTT
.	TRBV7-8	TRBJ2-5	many	CASTSYGSQETQYF	TGTGCCAGCACCTCTTACGGCAGCCAAGAGACCCAGTACTTC
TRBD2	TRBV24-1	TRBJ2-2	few	CATKSSGGSPGELFF	TGTGCCACCAAATCTTCCGGGGGGAGCCCCGGGGAGCTGTTTTTT
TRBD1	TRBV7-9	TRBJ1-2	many	CASSRSGTGINYGYTF	TGTGCCAGCAGCCGATCCGGGACAGGGATTAACTATGGCTACACCTTC
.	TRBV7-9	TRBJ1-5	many	CASSLGVNQPQHF	TGTGCCAGCAGCTTAGGAGTCAATCAGCCCCAGCATTTT
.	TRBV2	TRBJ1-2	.	CASKGRPNYGYTF	TGTGCCAGCAAGGGCAGGCCAAACTATGGCTACACCTTC
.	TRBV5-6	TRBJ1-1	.	CASSLWTGANTEAFF	TGTGCCAGCAGCTTGTGGACGGGGGCGAACACTGAAGCTTTCTTT
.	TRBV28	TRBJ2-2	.	CASWVGGTGELFF	TGTGCCAGCTGGGTGGGTGGCACCGGGGAGCTGTTTTTT
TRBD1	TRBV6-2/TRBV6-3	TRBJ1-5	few	CASSYGDRVEIDNQPQHF	TGTGCCAGCAGTTACGGCGACAGGGTCGAGATCGACAATCAGCCCCAGCATTTT
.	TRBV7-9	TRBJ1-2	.	CASSLRGGETAYGYTF	TGTGCCAGCAGCTTAAGAGGGGGTGAGACAGCCTATGGCTACACCTTC
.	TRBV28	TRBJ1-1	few	CASSLPAGTDDGMNTEAFF	TGTGCCAGCAGTCTCCCCGCTGGGACGGATGACGGGATGAACACTGAAGCTTTCTTT
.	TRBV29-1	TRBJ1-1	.	CSGRISGNTEAFF	TGCAGCGGAAGAATCTCAGGTAACACTGAAGCTTTCTTT
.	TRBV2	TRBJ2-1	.	CASSAPHRSSYNEQFF	TGTGCCAGCAGCGCACCTCACAGGAGCTCCTACAATGAGCAGTTCTTC
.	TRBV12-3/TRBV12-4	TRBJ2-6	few	CASTPKGGYSGANVLTF	TGTGCCAGCACCCCAAAAGGGGGATACTCTGGGGCCAACGTCCTGACTTTC
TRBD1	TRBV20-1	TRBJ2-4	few	CSARQGNYIQYF	TGCAGTGCCCGACAGGGAAATTACATTCAGTACTTC
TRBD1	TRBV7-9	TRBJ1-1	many	CASSSTGGDTEAFF	TGTGCCAGCAGCTCGACAGGGGGGGACACTGAAGCTTTCTTT
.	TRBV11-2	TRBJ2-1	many	CASSSPLEQFF	TGTGCCAGCAGCTCCCCCCTGGAGCAGTTCTTC
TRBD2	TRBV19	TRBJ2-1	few	CASKISGAYNEQFF	TGTGCCAGTAAAATTAGCGGGGCATACAATGAGCAGTTCTTC
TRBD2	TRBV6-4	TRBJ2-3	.	CASSDSDQRGGTDTQYF	TGTGCCAGCAGTGACTCCGACCAGCGGGGAGGGACAGATACGCAGTATTTT
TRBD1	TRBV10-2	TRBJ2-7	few	CASGGTGGYEQYF	TGCGCCAGCGGGGGCACAGGGGGCTACGAGCAGTACTTC
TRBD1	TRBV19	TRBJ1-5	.	CASGRGTANQPQHF	TGTGCCAGCGGTCGAGGGACAGCTAATCAGCCCCAGCATTTT
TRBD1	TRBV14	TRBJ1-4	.	CASSQRRGPGEKLFF	TGTGCCAGCAGCCAGAGGAGGGGGCCAGGAGAAAAACTGTTTTTT
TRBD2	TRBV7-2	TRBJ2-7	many	CASSLGMLAGAVYEQYF	TGTGCCAGCAGCTTAGGAATGCTAGCGGGGGCGGTCTACGAGCAGTACTTC
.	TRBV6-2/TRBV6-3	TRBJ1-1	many	CASNKGMNTEAFF	TGTGCCAGCAATAAAGGGATGAACACTGAAGCTTTCTTT
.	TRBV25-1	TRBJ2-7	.	CASSEGPGIAYEQYF	TGTGCCAGCAGTGAGGGACCTGGGATTGCCTACGAGCAGTACTTC
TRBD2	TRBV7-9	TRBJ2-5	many	CASSTPNPPSGILETQYF	TGTGCCAGCAGCACCCCGAACCCCCCTAGCGGGATTTTAGAGACCCAGTACTTC
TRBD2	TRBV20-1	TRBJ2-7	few	CSAGGESYEQYF	TGCAGTGCTGGGGGGGAGTCCTACGAGCAGTACTTC
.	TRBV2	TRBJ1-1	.	CASSEEVTEAFF	TGTGCCAGCAGTGAGGAGGTCACTGAAGCTTTCTTT
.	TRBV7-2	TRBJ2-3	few	CASSSQPGALADTQYF	TGTGCCAGCAGCTCCCAACCGGGGGCGTTGGCAGATACGCAGTATTTT
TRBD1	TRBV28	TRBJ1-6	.	CASRAGGNNNSPLHF	TGTGCCAGCAGGGCAGGGGGAAACAATAATTCACCCCTCCACTTT
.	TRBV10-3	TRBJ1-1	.	CAIRIPGSGGGSTEAFF	TGTGCCATCAGGATACCGGGCTCTGGGGGAGGAAGCACTGAAGCTTTCTTT
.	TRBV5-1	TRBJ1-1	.	CASSLEQGNTEAFF	TGCGCCAGCAGCTTGGAACAGGGGAACACTGAAGCTTTCTTT
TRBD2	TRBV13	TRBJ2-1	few	CASSFRLAGGLNEQFF	TGTGCCAGCAGCTTTCGACTAGCGGGGGGGCTAAATGAGCAGTTCTTC
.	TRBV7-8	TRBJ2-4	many	CASSSDRQIGGIQYF	TGTGCCAGCAGCTCCGATAGACAGATAGGGGGCATTCAGTACTTC
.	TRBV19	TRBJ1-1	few	CASSIPRLDGGTEAFF	TGTGCCAGTAGTATACCCCGATTGGATGGGGGCACTGAAGCTTTCTTT
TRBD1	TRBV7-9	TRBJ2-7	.	CASSLFSSGTAEAYEQYF	TGTGCCAGCAGCTTATTCAGTTCAGGGACAGCGGAGGCCTACGAGCAGTACTTC
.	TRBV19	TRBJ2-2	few	CASSTLSTGELFF	TGTGCCAGTAGTACACTAAGCACCGGGGAGCTGTTTTTT
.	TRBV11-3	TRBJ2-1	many	CASSHGTEQFF	TGTGCCAGCAGCCACGGGACAGAGCAGTTCTTC
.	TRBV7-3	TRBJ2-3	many	CASSSTGGGDTQYF	TGTGCCAGCAGCTCCACCGGGGGCGGAGATACGCAGTATTTT